This T cell receptor (beta chain) was profiled in a study of T cells after yellow fever vaccination. The overall study: When fractions had low cell numbers, they were prepared with SMART-Seq v4 Ultra Low Input. General study points: Abundant contaminating clonotypes from the bulk population could appear in FACS-sorted repertoires. Primary-vaccination clones mostly resurfaced post-booster (96% CD4, approximately 89% CD8). A small share of clonotypes appeared in both CD4 and CD8 compartments.

This CDR3 has 11 amino acids. The ends were cut back, 4 bases at V and 14 bases at J, with 11 bases in the middle. Looked up from germline, CDR1 is SGHVS and CDR2 is FQNEAQ. Each CDR3 protein is one row after TCRdb ran MiXCR on the 5' RACE reads. The sample carries approximately 550,000 distinct CDR3 sequences, approximately 13% recorded once. This clonotype was detected only a few times. Its specificity is unknown. This specimen was PBMCs, taken on the day of the yellow fever booster vaccination. The TCR sequence derives from a man aged 30-40 years who received the YFV17D yellow fever vaccine. The V and J genes are TRBV7-8 and TRBJ1-4; maybe TRBD1 (6 bases). The CDR3 sequence: CASSSTGDLFF. CDR3 nucleotides: TGTGCCAGCAGCTCGACAGGAGATCTGTTTTTT.